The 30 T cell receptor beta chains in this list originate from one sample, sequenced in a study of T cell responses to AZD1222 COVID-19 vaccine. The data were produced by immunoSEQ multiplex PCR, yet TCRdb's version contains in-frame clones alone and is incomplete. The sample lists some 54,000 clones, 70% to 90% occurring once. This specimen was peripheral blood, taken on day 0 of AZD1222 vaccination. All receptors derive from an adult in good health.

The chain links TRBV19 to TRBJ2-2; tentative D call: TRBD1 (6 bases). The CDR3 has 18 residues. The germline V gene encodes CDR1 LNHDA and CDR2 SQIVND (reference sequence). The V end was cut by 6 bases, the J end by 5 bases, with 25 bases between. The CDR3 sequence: CASRDSRGSGIGTGELFF. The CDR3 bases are TGTGCCAGTAGGGACAGTCGGGGATCTGGGATAGGGACCGGGGAGCTGTTTTTT. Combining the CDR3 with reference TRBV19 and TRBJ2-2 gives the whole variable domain DGGITQSPKYLFRKEGQNVTLSCEQNLNHDAMYWYRQDPGQGLRLIYYSQIVNDFQKGDIAEGYSVSREKKESFPLTVTSAQKNPTAFYLCASRDSRGSGIGTGELFFGEGSRLTVL.

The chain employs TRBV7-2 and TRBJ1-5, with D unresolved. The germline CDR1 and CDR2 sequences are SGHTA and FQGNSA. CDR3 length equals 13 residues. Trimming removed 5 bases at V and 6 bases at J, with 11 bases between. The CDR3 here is CASSNLPGQPQHF. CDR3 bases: TGTGCCAGCAGCAACCTACCCGGTCAGCCCCAGCATTTT.

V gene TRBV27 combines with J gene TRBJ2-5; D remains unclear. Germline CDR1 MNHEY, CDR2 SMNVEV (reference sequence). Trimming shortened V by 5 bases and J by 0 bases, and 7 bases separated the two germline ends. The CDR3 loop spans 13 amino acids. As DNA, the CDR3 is TGTGCCAGCAGTCTAACGTACCAAGAGACCCAGTACTTC. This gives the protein CASSLTYQETQYF.

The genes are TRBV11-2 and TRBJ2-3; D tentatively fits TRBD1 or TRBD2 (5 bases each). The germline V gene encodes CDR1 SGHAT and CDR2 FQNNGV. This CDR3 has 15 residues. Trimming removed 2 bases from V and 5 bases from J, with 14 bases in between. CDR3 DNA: TGTGCCAGCAGCTTAAAACGGGACCCCCAAGATACGCAGTATTTT. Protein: CASSLKRDPQDTQYF.

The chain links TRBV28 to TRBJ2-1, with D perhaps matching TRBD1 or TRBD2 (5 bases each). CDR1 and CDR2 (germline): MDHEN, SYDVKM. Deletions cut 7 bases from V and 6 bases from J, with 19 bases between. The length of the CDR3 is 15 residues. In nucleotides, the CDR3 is TGTGCCAGCATCTCGTCCGGGACCGGACGCAATGAGCAGTTCTTC. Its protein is CASISSGTGRNEQFF.

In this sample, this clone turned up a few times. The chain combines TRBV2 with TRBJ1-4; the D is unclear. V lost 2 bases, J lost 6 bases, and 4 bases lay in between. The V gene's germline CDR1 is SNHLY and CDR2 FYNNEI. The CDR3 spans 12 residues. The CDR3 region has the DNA TGTGCCAGCAGTGAACTGGATGAAAAACTGTTTTTT. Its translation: CASSELDEKLFF. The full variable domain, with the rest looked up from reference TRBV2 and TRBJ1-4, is EPEVTQTPSHQVTQMGQEVILRCVPISNHLYFYWYRQILGQKVEFLVSFYNNEISEKSEIFDDQFSVERPDGSNFTLKIRSTKLEDSAMYFCASSELDEKLFFGSGTQLSVL.

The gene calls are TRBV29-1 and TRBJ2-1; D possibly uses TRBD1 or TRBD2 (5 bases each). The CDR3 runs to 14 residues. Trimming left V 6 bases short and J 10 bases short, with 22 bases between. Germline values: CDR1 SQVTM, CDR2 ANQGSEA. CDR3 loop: CSVNQPGRLSEQFF. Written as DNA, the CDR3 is TGCAGCGTGAATCAACCGGGACGCCTTTCCGAGCAGTTCTTC.

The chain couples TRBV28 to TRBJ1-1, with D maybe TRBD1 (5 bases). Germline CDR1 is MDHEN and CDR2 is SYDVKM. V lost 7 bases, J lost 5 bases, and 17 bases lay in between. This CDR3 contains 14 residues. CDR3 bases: TGTGCCAGCACCCCGGGGCAGGGTTGGACTGAAGCTTTCTTT. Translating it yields CASTPGQGWTEAFF.

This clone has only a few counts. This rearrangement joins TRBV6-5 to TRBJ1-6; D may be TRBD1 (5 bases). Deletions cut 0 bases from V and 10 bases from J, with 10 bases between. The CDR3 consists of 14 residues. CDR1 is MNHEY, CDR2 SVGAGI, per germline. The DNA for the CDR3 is TGTGCCAGCAGTTACTCGGGGGGTGGGTCACCCCTCCACTTT. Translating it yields CASSYSGGGSPLHF.

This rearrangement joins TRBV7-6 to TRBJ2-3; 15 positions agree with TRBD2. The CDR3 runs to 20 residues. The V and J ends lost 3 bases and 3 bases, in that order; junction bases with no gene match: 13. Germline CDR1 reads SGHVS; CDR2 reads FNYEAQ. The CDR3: CASSFHRRTSGGAVTDTQYF. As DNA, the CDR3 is TGTGCCAGCAGCTTCCATCGTCGGACTAGCGGGGGGGCCGTGACAGATACGCAGTATTTT.

Here the CDR3 reads CATSGPLAGEETQYF. The CDR3 DNA reads TGTGCCACCAGCGGACCACTAGCGGGGGAAGAGACCCAGTACTTC. J is TRBJ2-5 and V is TRBV15; 11 positions agree with TRBD2. Germline CDR1 is LNHNV and CDR2 is YYDKDF (reference sequence). The CDR3 sequence is 15 residues long. The V and J ends lost 5 bases and 3 bases, in that order; junction bases with no gene match: 5.

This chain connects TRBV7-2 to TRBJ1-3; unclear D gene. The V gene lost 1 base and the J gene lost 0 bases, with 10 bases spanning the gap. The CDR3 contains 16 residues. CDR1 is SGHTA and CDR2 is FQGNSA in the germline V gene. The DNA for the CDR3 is TGTGCCAGCAGCTTAGATCGGCCTAACTCTGGAAACACCATATATTTT. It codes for CASSLDRPNSGNTIYF.

The CDR3: CSVTPGLVTDTQYF. The DNA of the CDR3 is TGCAGCGTCACCCCGGGACTAGTCACAGATACGCAGTATTTT. The V gene is TRBV29-1, the J gene TRBJ2-3, with 8 positions matching TRBD2. The V gene's germline CDR1 is SQVTM and CDR2 ANQGSEA. V dropped 6 bases and J dropped 2; count of bases not matched to a gene: 7. The CDR3 is 14 amino acids.

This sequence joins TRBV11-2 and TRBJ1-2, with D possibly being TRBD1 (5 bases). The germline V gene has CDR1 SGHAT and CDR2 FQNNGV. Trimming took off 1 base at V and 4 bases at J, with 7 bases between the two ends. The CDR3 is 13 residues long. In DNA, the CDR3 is TGTGCCAGCAGCTTAGTTCAGGGCTATGGCTACACCTTC. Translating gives CASSLVQGYGYTF.

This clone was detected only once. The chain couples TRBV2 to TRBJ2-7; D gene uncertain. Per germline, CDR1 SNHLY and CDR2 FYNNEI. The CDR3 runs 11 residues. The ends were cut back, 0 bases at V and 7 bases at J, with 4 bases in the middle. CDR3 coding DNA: TGTGCCAGCAGTGAAGCTAGAGAGCAGTACTTC. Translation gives CASSEAREQYF.

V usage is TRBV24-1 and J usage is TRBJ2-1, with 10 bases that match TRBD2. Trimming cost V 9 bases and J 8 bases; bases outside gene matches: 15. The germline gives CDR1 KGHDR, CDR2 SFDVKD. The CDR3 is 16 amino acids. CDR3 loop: CATQRTSGLFRDEQFF. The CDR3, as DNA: TGTGCCACCCAGAGGACTAGCGGCCTCTTTAGGGATGAGCAGTTCTTC.

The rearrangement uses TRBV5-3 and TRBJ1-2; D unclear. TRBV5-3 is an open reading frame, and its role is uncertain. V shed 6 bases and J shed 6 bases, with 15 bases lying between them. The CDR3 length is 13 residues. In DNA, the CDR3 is TGTGCCAGAAACCCCCGGGTGACGGATGGCTACACCTTC. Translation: CARNPRVTDGYTF.

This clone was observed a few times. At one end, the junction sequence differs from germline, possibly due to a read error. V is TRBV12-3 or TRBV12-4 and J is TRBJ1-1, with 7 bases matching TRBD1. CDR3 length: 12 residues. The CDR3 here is CASSLQSGQVIF. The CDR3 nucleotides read TGTGCCAGCAGTTTGCAGTCCGGACAGGTCATATTT.

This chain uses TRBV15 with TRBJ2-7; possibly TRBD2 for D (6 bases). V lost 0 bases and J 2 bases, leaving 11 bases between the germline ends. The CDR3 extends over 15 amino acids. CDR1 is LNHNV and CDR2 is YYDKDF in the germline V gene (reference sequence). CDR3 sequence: CATSRDTTGAYEQYF. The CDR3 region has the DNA TGTGCCACCAGCAGAGATACGACGGGAGCCTACGAGCAGTACTTC.

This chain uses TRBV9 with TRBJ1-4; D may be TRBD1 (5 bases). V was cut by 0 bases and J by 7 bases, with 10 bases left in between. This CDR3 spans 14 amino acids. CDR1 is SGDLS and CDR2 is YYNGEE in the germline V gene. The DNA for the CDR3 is TGTGCCAGCAGCGTAGAGGGGATGGGTGAAAAACTGTTTTTT. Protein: CASSVEGMGEKLFF.

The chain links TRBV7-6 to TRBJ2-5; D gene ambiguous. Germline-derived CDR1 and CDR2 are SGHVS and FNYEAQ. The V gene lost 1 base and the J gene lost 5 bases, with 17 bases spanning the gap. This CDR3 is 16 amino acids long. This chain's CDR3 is CASSLGPNPRTETQYF. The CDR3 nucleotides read TGTGCCAGCAGCTTAGGGCCCAACCCAAGGACGGAGACCCAGTACTTC.

Here the CDR3 DNA reads TGTGCCTGGAGTTCCCTTGGGGTGACAGATACGCAGTATTTT. It translates to CAWSSLGVTDTQYF. The chain links TRBV30 to TRBJ2-3; D ambiguous. V was pared by 2 bases and J by 3 bases, with 12 bases between. From germline, CDR1 is GTSNPN and CDR2 SVGIG (reference sequence). The CDR3 loop spans 14 amino acids.

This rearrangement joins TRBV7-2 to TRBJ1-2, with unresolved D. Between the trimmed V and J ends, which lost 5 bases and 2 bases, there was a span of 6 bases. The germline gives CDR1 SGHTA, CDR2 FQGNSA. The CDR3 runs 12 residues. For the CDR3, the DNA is TGTGCCAGCAGCCCCGGGAACTATGGCTACACCTTC. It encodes CASSPGNYGYTF.

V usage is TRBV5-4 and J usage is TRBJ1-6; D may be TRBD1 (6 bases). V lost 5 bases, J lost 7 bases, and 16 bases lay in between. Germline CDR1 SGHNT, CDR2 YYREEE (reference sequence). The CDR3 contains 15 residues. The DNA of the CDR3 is TGTGCCAGCAGTTCTTTACAGGGAACCAATTCACCCCTCCACTTT. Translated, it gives CASSSLQGTNSPLHF.

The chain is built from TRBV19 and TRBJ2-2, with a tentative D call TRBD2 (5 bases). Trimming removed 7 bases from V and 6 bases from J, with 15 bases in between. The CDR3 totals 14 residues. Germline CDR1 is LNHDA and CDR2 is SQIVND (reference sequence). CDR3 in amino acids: CASKTGIGAGELFF. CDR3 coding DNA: TGTGCCAGTAAGACGGGGATCGGTGCCGGGGAGCTGTTTTTT. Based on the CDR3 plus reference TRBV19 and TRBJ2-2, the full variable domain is DGGITQSPKYLFRKEGQNVTLSCEQNLNHDAMYWYRQDPGQGLRLIYYSQIVNDFQKGDIAEGYSVSREKKESFPLTVTSAQKNPTAFYLCASKTGIGAGELFFGEGSRLTVL.

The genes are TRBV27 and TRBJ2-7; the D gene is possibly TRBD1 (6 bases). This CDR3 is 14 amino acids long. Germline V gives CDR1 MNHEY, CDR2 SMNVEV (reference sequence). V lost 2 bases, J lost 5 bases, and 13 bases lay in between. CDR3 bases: TGTGCCAGCAGTTTAGGGCCAGGGGAACACGAGCAGTACTTC. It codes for CASSLGPGEHEQYF.

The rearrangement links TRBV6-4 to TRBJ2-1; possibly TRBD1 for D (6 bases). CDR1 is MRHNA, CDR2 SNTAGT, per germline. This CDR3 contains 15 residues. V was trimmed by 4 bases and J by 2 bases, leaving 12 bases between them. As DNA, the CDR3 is TGTGCCAGCAGTGCACAGGGAACCCCCTACAATGAGCAGTTCTTC. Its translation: CASSAQGTPYNEQFF.

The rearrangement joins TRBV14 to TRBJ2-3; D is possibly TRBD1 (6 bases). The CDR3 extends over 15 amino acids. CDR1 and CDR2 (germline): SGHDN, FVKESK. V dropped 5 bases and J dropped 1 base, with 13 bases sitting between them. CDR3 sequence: CASSNNRVGTDTQYF. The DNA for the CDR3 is TGTGCCAGCAGCAATAACAGGGTCGGCACAGATACGCAGTATTTT.

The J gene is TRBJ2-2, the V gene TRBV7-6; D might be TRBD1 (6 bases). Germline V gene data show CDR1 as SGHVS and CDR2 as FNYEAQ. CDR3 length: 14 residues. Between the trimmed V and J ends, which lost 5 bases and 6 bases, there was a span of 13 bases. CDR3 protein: CASSPQGRAGELFF. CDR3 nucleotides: TGTGCCAGCAGCCCACAGGGTCGGGCCGGGGAGCTGTTTTTT.

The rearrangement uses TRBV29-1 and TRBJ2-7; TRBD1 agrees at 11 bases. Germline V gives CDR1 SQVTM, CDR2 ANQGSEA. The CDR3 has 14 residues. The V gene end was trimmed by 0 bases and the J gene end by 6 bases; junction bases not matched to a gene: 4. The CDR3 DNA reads TGCAGCGTTGAAGATTTGGGACAGGGGGTCGAGCAGTACTTC. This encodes CSVEDLGQGVEQYF.